Listed below are T cell receptor beta chains from one sample, sequenced in a study of blood T cells in healthy people across ages. MiXCR, run by TCRdb on the 5' RACE reads, gives a single entry per CDR3 protein. The sample has over 1,500,000 distinct CDR3 sequences, approximately 50% seen once. Material for sequencing was blood. These receptors originate from a woman aged 40 to 55 in good health. The conserved cysteine and the conserved F or W are not part of the CDR3 here. Clone size appears in some rows only: once, few, many, or a class for an expanded clone.

TRBJ2-5	TRBV7-2	few	14	ASSLAVTGRQETQY
TRBJ2-3	TRBV4-1	once	14	ASSQESTGRTDTQY
TRBJ2-3	TRBV7-2	few	14	ASSSGLAGKLDTQY
TRBJ2-3	TRBV2	NA	12	ASSAGGITDTQY
TRBJ2-1	TRBV20-1	NA	12	SGSQGISYNEQF
TRBJ2-7	TRBV7-4	NA	14	ASSLLGHPSSYEQY
TRBJ2-3	TRBV4-2	NA	14	ASTEEAVRGPDTQY
TRBJ2-6	TRBV27	NA	14	ASSGYGGTGASVLT
TRBJ2-7	TRBV25-1	few	13	ASSEVLSGGYEQY
TRBJ2-5	TRBV10-3	few	14	ATTSGGVPDQETQY
TRBJ2-3	TRBV6-5	NA	14	ATIPSGARSTDTQY
TRBJ2-5	TRBV7-2	few	14	ASSVGLAGTRETQY
TRBJ2-7	TRBV6-5	many	11	ASSMGLTDEQY
TRBJ2-3	TRBV20-1	NA	8	SVYTDTQY
TRBJ2-5	TRBV5-1	NA	12	ASSTGQSQETQY
TRBJ2-7	TRBV20-1	NA	11	SATGTVAYEQY
TRBJ2-7	TRBV4-2	few	13	ASSQGQESVYEQY
TRBJ1-4	TRBV27	NA	14	ASSLSTGADNEKLF
TRBJ2-7	TRBV4-3	NA	13	ASGQVVSGSYEQY
TRBJ2-7	TRBV7-9	NA	11	ASSFGGNNEQY
TRBJ2-3	TRBV3-1	NA	15	ASSQGPAGTDTDTQY
TRBJ2-1	TRBV20-1	few	14	SANRFLGFPHNEQF
TRBJ1-2	TRBV2	NA	13	ASSGRGGANYGYT
TRBJ2-5	TRBV15	few	12	ATSRVLAGETQY
TRBJ1-4	TRBV6-5	NA	14	ASSYRVGEANEKLF
TRBJ2-4	TRBV7-2	NA	17	ASSLGASGGAGTKNIQY
TRBJ2-6	TRBV20-1	few	15	SARASEAYSGANVLT
TRBJ2-5	TRBV5-1	many	12	ASSLVGQQETQY
TRBJ1-5	TRBV5-6	NA	12	ASSVGDGVQPQH
NA	TRBV7-2	once	14	ASSPSRGSSYNEQY
TRBJ2-1	TRBV29-1	NA	11	SDIVGNYNEQF
TRBJ1-2	TRBV28	NA	13	ASSWTGSRDYGYT
TRBJ2-5	TRBV28	NA	12	ASSLSWAQETQY
TRBJ2-5	TRBV11-2	NA	15	ASSRRLLTGNQETQY
TRBJ1-2	TRBV6-5	once	14	ASSRKPTGALYGYT
TRBJ2-3	TRBV6-4	NA	14	ASSATGRGVTDTQY
TRBJ1-5	TRBV7-9	NA	10	ASSLGEKPQH
TRBJ2-1	TRBV9	NA	14	ASSVAARGYYNEQF
TRBJ2-3	TRBV9	NA	14	ASSAGTSGGTDMQY
TRBJ2-7	TRBV28	NA	14	ASSSPGDRVRDEQY
TRBJ2-2	TRBV12-3/TRBV12-4	NA	10	ASRSPSGELF
TRBJ2-2	TRBV5-1	few	14	ASSLGVAGATGELF
TRBJ2-7	TRBV4-1	NA	13	ASSNRRDSSYEQY
TRBJ1-5	TRBV20-1	once	15	SASRGQGMYSNQPQH
TRBJ1-1	TRBV7-9	NA	14	ASSSSRGNKDTEAF
TRBJ2-1	TRBV19	few	13	ASRFSTGSYNEQF
TRBJ2-5	TRBV20-1	NA	11	SAIRQGQETQY
NA	TRBV28	NA	16	ASSFPPKRGAHSYEQY
TRBJ2-5	TRBV5-5	NA	9	ASRQMETQY
TRBJ1-6	TRBV7-2	NA	17	ASSLFAGTVSSYNSPLH
TRBJ2-1	TRBV6-6	once	10	ASQASYNEQF
TRBJ2-1	TRBV7-2	NA	9	ASRRGTEQF
TRBJ2-7	TRBV21-1	few	16	ASSKSWRRGSSPYEQY
TRBJ2-7	TRBV4-1	NA	12	ASSPGLTIYEQY
NA	TRBV5-1	NA	13	ASSWGIGNPYEQY
TRBJ1-2	TRBV7-2	NA	13	ASSLTPTLNYGYT
TRBJ2-6	TRBV29-1	NA	15	SVEELRQYSGANVLT
TRBJ1-2	TRBV6-2/TRBV6-3	NA	13	ASRLTGTDNYGYT
TRBJ1-4	TRBV5-6	NA	13	ASSPGLGAYEKLF